These T cell receptor beta chains were read from a single sample in a study of T cell changes during pregnancy in multiple sclerosis. Assay: immunoSEQ multiplex PCR; the TCRdb copy retains only in-frame clones and omits some. The sample holds tens of thousands of clones, around 90% seen once. Sequences were derived from peripheral blood, sampled in the first trimester of pregnancy. The receptors originated from a female donor in good health, enrolled as a control in a pregnancy study. Each CDR3 is given with its conserved first and last residue. A D gene is named only where the DNA matches it firmly. Clone size is given for some rows only: seen once, a few or many times, or a class if the clone is expanded.

abundance	v_gene	d_gene	j_gene	CDR3aa	CDR3nt
NA	TRBV12-5	TRBD1	TRBJ2-7	CASGLNRDRSSYEQYF	TGTGCTAGTGGTTTAAACCGGGACAGAAGCTCCTACGAGCAGTACTTC
NA	TRBV20-1	NA	TRBJ1-2	CSARGGGGYTF	TGCAGTGCTAGAGGGGGAGGCGGCTACACCTTC
NA	TRBV4-3	NA	TRBJ1-1	CASSQAGGDLYTEAFF	TGCGCCAGCAGCCAAGCCGGGGGGGACCTTTACACTGAAGCTTTCTTT
NA	TRBV7-9	NA	TRBJ1-1	CASSSGKTEAFF	TGTGCCAGCAGTTCAGGGAAGACTGAAGCTTTCTTT
NA	TRBV7-9	TRBD2	TRBJ2-1	CASSPTSGAPRVYNEQFF	TGTGCCAGCAGCCCGACTAGCGGGGCCCCGAGGGTCTACAATGAGCAGTTCTTC
NA	TRBV7-2	NA	TRBJ2-1	CASSSNSGSYNEQFF	TGTGCCAGCAGCTCAAACTCAGGCTCCTACAATGAGCAGTTCTTC
NA	TRBV18	NA	TRBJ1-2	CASSPDSSPSYGYTF	TGTGCCAGCTCACCAGACAGCTCCCCTTCTTATGGCTACACCTTC
NA	TRBV7-2	NA	TRBJ2-7	CASSLGRGSWEQYF	TGTGCCAGCAGCTTAGGCAGGGGCAGTTGGGAGCAGTACTTC
NA	TRBV19	NA	TRBJ1-5	CASSIVTDQPQHF	TGTGCCAGTAGTATAGTAACGGATCAGCCCCAGCATTTT
NA	TRBV18	NA	TRBJ1-1	CASSPSPGRNTEAFF	TGTGCCAGCTCACCAAGTCCTGGCAGGAACACTGAAGCTTTCTTT
NA	TRBV5-1	TRBD1	TRBJ2-7	CASSLRDRGLDYEQYF	TGCGCCAGCAGCTTGCGGGACAGGGGGCTGGACTACGAGCAGTACTTC
NA	TRBV15	NA	TRBJ1-5	CATSREGTFNNQPQHF	TGTGCCACCAGCAGAGAGGGGACTTTCAACAATCAGCCCCAGCATTTT
NA	TRBV11-3	NA	TRBJ2-5	CASSLRSRGSGTQETQYF	TGTGCCAGCAGCTTAAGGTCGAGGGGGTCCGGCACTCAAGAGACCCAGTACTTC
NA	TRBV27	NA	TRBJ2-6	CASSSLGSGANVLTF	TGTGCCAGCAGTTCCCTAGGCTCTGGGGCCAACGTCCTGACTTTC
NA	TRBV19	NA	TRBJ2-2	CASRAGELFF	TGTGCCAGTAGGGCTGGGGAGCTGTTTTTT
few	TRBV5-4	TRBD1	TRBJ1-6	CASSLAGGTGQSPLHF	TGTGCCAGCAGCTTGGCGGGCGGGACAGGCCAATCACCCCTCCACTTT
few	TRBV7-2	TRBD1	TRBJ2-2	CASSAQGAPGELFF	TGTGCCAGCAGCGCCCAGGGGGCCCCCGGGGAGCTGTTTTTT
NA	TRBV10-3	TRBD1	TRBJ2-7	CAISGGGGFSYEQYF	TGTGCCATCAGTGGAGGGGGCGGTTTCTCCTACGAGCAGTACTTC